This TCR beta chain comes out of a study of beta chain features in type 1 diabetes listed by TCRdb under 2018. For context, the study as a whole: Patients and healthy donors did not differ in mean age, gender distribution, total cell number or subset yield. Across all samples, about 110 million sorted cells were examined, and cell number per subset correlated strongly with RNA yield. The study compared TCRB repertoires of sorted circulating CD4+ T cell subsets between recently diagnosed type 1 diabetes patients and matched healthy donors. Regulatory and stem cell-like memory subsets were obtained from only 8 patients and roughly eight healthy donors, while naive and central memory subsets were obtained from all 30 or so donors.

The High Capacity cDNA Reverse Transcription Kit was used to reverse transcribe all of the isolated RNA, meaning that expressed TCRB transcripts were what got sequenced. Naive, central memory and regulatory T cell samples underwent deep immunoSEQ sequencing, averaging about 3.5 million total reads per sample. Sorted cells were lysed in RLT buffer and RNA was extracted with DNase-treated RNeasy Micro or Mini kits, depending on cell number. Each cell subset was processed on its own to prevent cross-contamination, while patient and healthy donor samples were processed together. TCRB sequences were amplified from cDNA with the immunoSEQ multiplex PCR, producing 87-bp fragments spanning the CDR3 region. Sequencing of the amplicons was done on the Illumina HiSeq platform. The original methods were these. Synthetic template baselines were used to correct PCR bias computationally, reads within Hamming distance 2 were collapsed, and singletons that could not be merged were discarded. Reads were aligned to IMGT to assign V, D and J genes, CDR3 length, and insertions or deletions at six rearrangement sites. Clonotype counts were normalized to sorted cell number within each subset before computing true diversity and Gini coefficients with the tcR R package. Repertoire sharing was quantified using the overlap coefficient calculated on TCRB nucleotide sequences. TCRdb re-hosts the immuneACCESS table, in-frame sequences only. Its copies lack some clones; in the studies checked, an unresolved V gene accounts for under half of them, and the cause for the rest is not known. The V and J calls and clone size come from that table; D and trimming were worked out from the DNA. The sample includes about 28,000 clones, with about two thirds observed a single time. Clones ranked in the top ten supply 2% to 3% of the sample.

The CDR1 and CDR2 encoded by the germline V gene are SGDLS and YYNGEE. The CDR3 starts with the cysteine, ends with the phenylalanine, and has 14 residues. The entry retains the CDR3 DNA only, 42 bases that are in frame from base 1. V is cut by 3 bases and J by 0 bases, and the space between the germline ends is 6 bases. A single peripheral blood draw of roughly 0.11 L on average was collected from each donor into heparinised tubes. A BD FACSAria II and a panel including CD45RO, CCR7, CD25, CD127, CD95 and CD27 were used to sort naive, central memory, regulatory and stem cell-like memory CD4+ T cells. All sorted populations exceeded 95% purity. Right away, PBMCs were isolated by Lymphoprep density gradient centrifugation and were stained directly, with no culture step. To minimize batch effects, samples were stained and sorted in pairs, one healthy donor with one patient per experiment. Worth noting for this clone: Its specific antigen is unknown. Per-nucleotide qualities are absent, and no much larger clonotype sits a single base away.

What the authors observed across the whole study: Because the HLA sub-analyses included only small numbers of individuals, any influence of HLA type on TCRB rearrangement was left unresolved. PCR might favor shorter templates, but patient and control samples were amplified and corrected together, so any skew would affect both groups equally. In all four CD4+ subsets, TCRB CDR3 length was moderately but significantly shorter in type 1 diabetes patients. Because cDNA rather than genomic DNA was sequenced, highly expressing activated cells could have been over-represented, although no difference in activation and CD3 levels was found between groups. Patients with type 1 diabetes made fewer insertions and deleted more nucleotides at VDJ recombination sites, implying thymic rearrangement abnormalities. Naive, central memory and regulatory TCRB repertoires appeared more similar among patients than among healthy donors.

This TCR was recovered from a woman younger than 45 with type 1 diabetes. Sequencing was done on a sample of Tregs from blood. The sample's cell subset or site label, in plain terms: regulatory CD4+ T cells. This chain joins TRBV9 to TRBJ2-2, with no reliable assignment of the D segment. At the DNA level, the sequence is TGTGCCAGCAGCGAGCGTACGAACACCGGGGAGCTGTTTTTT. Translation gives CASSERTNTGELFF.